The T cell receptor (beta chain) described here comes from a study of blood T cell repertoires in COVID-19. About the research overall: The study drew acute and convalescent COVID-19 samples from the United States, Italy and Spain. PBMCs, B-cell-depleted T cells, or T cells were the source of the cDNA or gDNA that made up the material.

Original handling: Estimates of nucleated cell counts were drawn from the amplification of reference gene primers. Here immunoSEQ multiplex PCR was the method, and the copy in TCRdb shows in-frame clones only, minus some. The V and J calls and clone size are taken from that table; D and trimming were inferred from the DNA. Among about 55,000 clones listed, roughly nine tenths were seen once. V trimming: 7 bases; J trimming: 3 bases; junction bases outside the gene matches: 5. The CDR3 spans 13 residues. Germline values: CDR1 SGHTA, CDR2 FQGTGA. The clonotype comes from a human donor with active COVID-19. The donor label of this sample is uncertain. Sequenced input: peripheral blood. The chain has TRBV7-3 and TRBJ2-5, with 7 bases identical to TRBD1. In nucleotides, the CDR3 is TGTGCCAGCATCCTGGGGACAGAAGAGACCCAGTACTTC. It translates to CASILGTEETQYF.